The clone carrying this T cell receptor (beta chain) was seen once. This entry is derived from a study of T-cell reconstitution after alpha-beta-depleted transplantation in children. The CDR3 has 14 residues. Trimming removed 0 bases at V and 2 bases at J, with 10 bases between. Germline V gene data show CDR1 as DFQATT and CDR2 as SNEGSKA (reference sequence). TCRbeta library construction was performed incorporating unique molecular identifiers. TCRdb re-analysed the PCR reads in MiXCR, keeping a single row per CDR3 protein. The sample lists roughly 180,000 distinct CDR3 sequences; approximately 14% were seen once.

The chain recombines TRBV20-1 with TRBJ1-2; tentatively, D is TRBD1 (5 bases). Sequencing was performed on PBMCs from the stem cell graft donor, taken from the stem cell graft. The receptor's source is a human donor who donated a stem cell graft to a child with acute lymphoblastic leukemia. The CDR3 here is CSARDRGRNYGYTF. In DNA form, the CDR3 reads TGCAGTGCTAGAGATCGGGGACGGAACTATGGCTACACCTTC.